The 12 T cell receptor beta chains in this list originate from one sample, sequenced in a study of T cell changes during pregnancy in multiple sclerosis. Repertoires were generated with immunoSEQ multiplex PCR, while TCRdb's copy carries only in-frame clones and drops some. The profile shows 40,000 to 55,000 clones, over 90% of them singletons. Sequenced here: CD4+ T cells from peripheral blood mononuclear cells, sampled in the second trimester of pregnancy. These receptors were obtained from a female donor with multiple sclerosis, enrolled in a pregnancy study.

The rearrangement joins TRBV19 to TRBJ1-6, with TRBD1 identical over 8 bases. J was trimmed by 10 bases and V by 7 bases; bases with no gene match: 12. Germline loops: CDR1 LNHDA, CDR2 SQIVND (reference sequence). This CDR3 is built from 15 residues. The CDR3 sequence is CASNQLDRGGSPLHF. The CDR3 DNA reads TGTGCCAGTAACCAACTTGACAGGGGTGGATCACCCCTCCACTTT.

The chain carries TRBV18 and TRBJ2-2; D might be TRBD1 (6 bases). V was shortened by 3 bases and J by 5 bases, with 16 bases between the two germline ends. CDR1 is KGHSH, CDR2 LQKENI, per germline. The CDR3 has 16 residues. Here the CDR3 DNA reads TGTGCCAGCTCACCGATTCGTGGCCAGGGGACCGGGGAGCTGTTTTTT. Translating it yields CASSPIRGQGTGELFF.

The V and J genes are TRBV19 and TRBJ2-1, with TRBD2 matching over 9 bases. This CDR3 has 14 residues. CDR1 and CDR2 from the germline V gene are LNHDA and SQIVND (reference sequence). V lost 5 bases and J lost 4; bases outside the gene matches: 3. This chain's CDR3 is CASSVAGVYNEQFF. In DNA form, the CDR3 reads TGTGCCAGTAGTGTAGCGGGGGTATACAATGAGCAGTTCTTC. The whole variable domain, remainder taken from reference TRBV19 and TRBJ2-1, is DGGITQSPKYLFRKEGQNVTLSCEQNLNHDAMYWYRQDPGQGLRLIYYSQIVNDFQKGDIAEGYSVSREKKESFPLTVTSAQKNPTAFYLCASSVAGVYNEQFFGPGTRLTVL.

The chain couples TRBV30 to TRBJ1-2; TRBD1 matches at 7 bases. Germline V gene lookup returns CDR1 GTSNPN and CDR2 SVGIG (reference sequence). Germline trimming cut 1 base from V and 5 bases from J; bases unmatched to any gene: 13. This CDR3 is 16 amino acids long. The CDR3 here is CAWSARRDSRRYGYTF. The CDR3, as DNA: TGTGCCTGGAGTGCACGAAGGGACAGTCGGCGTTATGGCTACACCTTC.

V and J are TRBV9 and TRBJ2-5; a possible D gene is TRBD2 (5 bases). V lost 0 bases and J lost 4, with 10 bases in between. Per germline, CDR1 SGDLS and CDR2 YYNGEE. This CDR3 has 14 amino acids. This chain's CDR3 is CASSVGSGIETQYF. For the CDR3, the DNA is TGTGCCAGCAGCGTAGGATCGGGGATAGAGACCCAGTACTTC.

This clone was seen a single time. The rearrangement links TRBV6-5 to TRBJ2-3, with 9 bases that match TRBD1. The CDR3 has 15 residues. V shed 4 bases and J 4 bases; nucleotides not matched to a gene: 6. CDR1 MNHEY and CDR2 SVGAGI come from the germline V gene. CDR3: CASSLGTGPADTQYF. The CDR3 region has the DNA TGTGCCAGCAGTTTAGGGACAGGGCCGGCAGATACGCAGTATTTT.

V usage is TRBV30 and J usage is TRBJ1-2; weak D call: TRBD1 (5 bases). Germline V gene lookup returns CDR1 GTSNPN and CDR2 SVGIG (reference sequence). CDR3 length equals 17 residues. The V end lost 0 bases, the J end lost 0 bases, and 17 bases lay between the germline ends. The CDR3 loop reads CAWSVLPPRAANYGYTF. DNA of the CDR3: TGTGCCTGGAGTGTACTCCCCCCCAGGGCCGCTAACTATGGCTACACCTTC.

The rearrangement uses TRBV9 and TRBJ2-3, with TRBD2 matching 11 bases. The ends lost 0 bases at V and 4 bases at J; junction bases unmatched: 4. The germline V gene encodes CDR1 SGDLS and CDR2 YYNGEE. The length of the CDR3 is 16 residues. The CDR3 reads CASSVEGGLAADTQYF. The CDR3 nucleotides are TGTGCCAGCAGCGTAGAGGGGGGACTAGCGGCAGATACGCAGTATTTT. The complete variable domain, with remaining parts taken from reference TRBV9 and TRBJ2-3, reads DSGVTQTPKHLITATGQRVTLRCSPRSGDLSVYWYQQSLDQGLQFLIQYYNGEERAKGNILERFSAQQFPDLHSELNLSSLELGDSALYFCASSVEGGLAADTQYFGPGTRLTVL.

The V and J genes are TRBV27 and TRBJ1-1; D not resolved. CDR1 and CDR2 from the germline V gene are MNHEY and SMNVEV (reference sequence). The length of the CDR3 is 13 residues. V shed 1 base and J shed 4 bases, with 7 bases lying between them. The CDR3 sequence: CASSLLLATEAFF. CDR3 nucleotides: TGTGCCAGCAGTTTATTATTAGCCACTGAAGCTTTCTTT.

J is TRBJ2-7 and V is TRBV6-5; TRBD1 agrees at 10 bases. Germline CDR1 and CDR2: MNHEY and SVGAGI. The V gene end was trimmed by 6 bases and the J gene end by 3 bases; junction bases not matched to a gene: 2. CDR3 length equals 13 residues. The CDR3 bases are TGTGCCAGCAGGAGGGACAGGGGCTACGAGCAGTACTTC. Its protein product is CASRRDRGYEQYF.

The chain has TRBV5-4 and TRBJ2-3, with TRBD2 as a possible D gene (5 bases). V was trimmed by 6 bases and J by 0 bases, leaving 14 bases between them. The CDR3 is made up of 15 amino acids. CDR1 and CDR2 (germline): SGHNT, YYREEE (reference sequence). The CDR3 region has the DNA TGTGCCAGCACGACTACCAAGACTAGCACAGATACGCAGTATTTT. It yields the protein CASTTTKTSTDTQYF.

The chain carries TRBV28 and TRBJ2-7; TRBD1 matches at 10 bases. The CDR3 totals 16 residues. J was trimmed by 5 bases and V by 5 bases; bases with no gene match: 12. Germline assignment: CDR1 MDHEN and CDR2 SYDVKM. CDR3 DNA sequence: TGTGCCAGCAGTCCCCCTGGGGACAGGGGAGTCGACGAGCAGTACTTC. This encodes CASSPPGDRGVDEQYF.